Each of the 28 T cell receptor beta chains below was sequenced from the same sample in a study of human T cells and chemical hapten exposure (TCRdb year 2021). Receptor libraries were prepared by RACE. Sequencing was performed on a NextSeq 500. Starting from the raw public reads, TCRdb applied fastp trimming at Q25, assembled clones with MiXCR and retained in-frame beta chains. Each CDR3 protein gets just one entry, which takes the most common genes and DNA from the rows behind it. In this sample the table shows some 38,000 distinct CDR3 sequences, approximately 7.6% of which occur a single time. The ten largest account for about 1.2% of the sample. According to the study, the label for this sample's time point signals: pre-sensitization, week 0. What this sample's treatment or condition label stands for: therapeutic diphenylcyclopropenone sensitization with weekly scalp DPC. Source: whole blood, taken in connection with sensitization to the hapten diphenylcyclopropenone (DPC). The source of these receptors is a woman aged 50 to 60 with alopecia areata. Some clones in this sample may be carry-over from other donors' samples.

This clonotype was recorded many times. The J gene is TRBJ2-2, the V gene TRBV7-3, with 7 bases identical to TRBD1. Looked up from germline, CDR1 is SGHTA and CDR2 is FQGTGA. CDR3 length equals 15 residues. With V trimmed by 8 bases and J by 4 bases, 10 bases remained unmatched. CDR3: CASHQTGQSTGELFF. The CDR3 DNA reads as TGTGCCAGCCATCAGACAGGGCAAAGCACCGGGGAGCTGTTTTTT.

The table lists this clonotype with many counts. The rearrangement links TRBV6-2 or TRBV6-3 to TRBJ1-5, with 10 nucleotides matching TRBD1. Germline V lookup: CDR1 MNHEY, CDR2 SVGEGT. With 9 bases clipped from V and 1 base from J, the junction kept 6 bases outside the gene matches. The CDR3 runs 15 residues. The CDR3 loop reads CASTGTGVSNQPQHF. DNA for the CDR3: TGTGCCAGTACCGGGACAGGGGTGAGCAATCAGCCCCAGCATTTT.

This clonotype was seen only a few times. The chain carries TRBV20-1 and TRBJ1-5, with D possibly TRBD1 on 5 matching bases. Trimming shortened V by 4 bases and J by 6 bases, and 13 bases separated the two germline ends. CDR3 size: 13 residues. Germline assignment: CDR1 DFQATT and CDR2 SNEGSKA (reference sequence). CDR3 in DNA: TGCAGTGCTAACGCGGGGGACGGTCAGCCCCAGCATTTT. Encoded protein: CSANAGDGQPQHF.

This clonotype has ten or more counts. The V and J genes are TRBV6-2 or TRBV6-3 and TRBJ2-6, with D perhaps matching TRBD2 (6 bases). The CDR3 length is 15 residues. Trimming pared 6 bases from V and 3 bases from J, leaving 12 bases between. In germline, CDR1 is MNHEY, CDR2 SVGEGT. The CDR3 DNA reads as TGTGCCAGCAGAGCCCCGGGGGATGGGGCCAACGTCCTGACTTTC. It yields the protein CASRAPGDGANVLTF.

This clonotype was seen many times. The rearrangement uses TRBV5-1 and TRBJ1-1, with D possibly being TRBD1 (5 bases). V was pared by 0 bases and J by 2 bases, with 14 bases between. Germline V lookup: CDR1 SGHRS, CDR2 YFSETQ. The CDR3 has 16 residues. The CDR3: CASSLGGDLVNTEAFF. The CDR3 DNA reads as TGCGCCAGCAGCTTGGGAGGGGACCTCGTTAACACTGAAGCTTTCTTT.

This clonotype occurred a few times. The chain carries TRBV29-1 and TRBJ2-1; TRBD2 agrees at 8 bases. Germline CDR1 is SQVTM and CDR2 is ANQGSEA. CDR3 length equals 16 residues. The V segment lost 0 bases and the J segment 2 bases; nucleotides outside the gene matches: 6. CDR3 residues: CSVEEEGAGAYNEQFF. The CDR3 region has the DNA TGCAGCGTTGAAGAAGAGGGAGCGGGAGCCTACAATGAGCAGTTCTTC.

This clonotype was observed at least ten times. The gene calls are TRBV28 and TRBJ2-3; 7 bases align to TRBD1. CDR3 length equals 13 residues. With 5 bases clipped from V and 5 bases from J, the junction kept 4 bases outside the gene matches. CDR1 is MDHEN, CDR2 SYDVKM, per germline. For the CDR3, the DNA is TGTGCCAGCAGTAGGGGGCGCGAAGATACGCAGTATTTT. It translates to CASSRGREDTQYF.

Relative to its sample, this clonotype is medium-sized. The chain uses TRBV19 and TRBJ2-6, with D possibly being TRBD1 (5 bases). Germline lookup yields CDR1 LNHDA and CDR2 SQIVND (reference sequence). With 6 bases removed from V and 1 base from J, the gap between germline ends came to 16 bases. CDR3 length equals 17 residues. The CDR3 DNA reads as TGTGCCAGTAGGCCCAAAGGGGCTAGGTCTGGGGCCAACGTCCTGACTTTC. Translated: CASRPKGARSGANVLTF.

The CDR3 sequence: CASSYSGRRTEAFF. CDR3 nucleotide sequence: TGTGCCAGCAGCTATTCGGGCAGGAGAACTGAAGCTTTCTTT. The chain recombines TRBV5-8 with TRBJ1-1; D gene unclear. V gave up 3 bases and J gave up 5 bases, with 14 bases separating them. CDR1 and CDR2 (germline): SGHTS, YDEGEE. This CDR3 comprises 14 residues.

This clonotype has ten or more counts. The V call is TRBV29-1, the J call TRBJ1-1; D uncertain. Germline values: CDR1 SQVTM, CDR2 ANQGSEA. V gave up 8 bases and J gave up 1 base, with 11 bases separating them. This CDR3 region has 12 residues. DNA of the CDR3: TGCAGCTTTTCCACGACGAACACTGAAGCTTTCTTT. Translated: CSFSTTNTEAFF. Complete variable domain (other parts from reference TRBV29-1 and TRBJ1-1): SAVISQKPSRDICQRGTSLTIQCQVDSQVTMMFWYRQQPGQSLTLIATANQGSEATYESGFVIDKFPISRPNLTFSTLTVSNMSPEDSSIYLCSFSTTNTEAFFGQGTRLTVV.

V and J are TRBV19 and TRBJ2-1; D could derive from TRBD1 or TRBD2 (5 bases each). Looked up from germline, CDR1 is LNHDA and CDR2 is SQIVND (reference sequence). The CDR3 totals 14 residues. V was trimmed by 4 bases and J by 4 bases, leaving 11 bases between them. CDR3 nucleotides: TGTGCCAGTAGTAACCGGGACGTTTACAATGAGCAGTTCTTC. Translation: CASSNRDVYNEQFF. The whole variable domain, filled in from reference TRBV19 and TRBJ2-1, reads DGGITQSPKYLFRKEGQNVTLSCEQNLNHDAMYWYRQDPGQGLRLIYYSQIVNDFQKGDIAEGYSVSREKKESFPLTVTSAQKNPTAFYLCASSNRDVYNEQFFGPGTRLTVL.

This clonotype was counted between two and nine times. The chain couples TRBV23-1 to TRBJ1-5, with D possibly being TRBD1 (6 bases). Being an ORF, TRBV23-1 has a function that is uncertain. Trimming pared 9 bases from V and 3 bases from J, leaving 12 bases between. This CDR3 region has 13 residues. CDR3 region: CARGGGDNQPQHF. In DNA, the CDR3 is TGCGCCAGGGGAGGGGGGGACAATCAGCCCCAGCATTTT.

The chain links TRBV7-6 to TRBJ2-7, with a tentative D call TRBD2 (5 bases). Germline V CDR1 and CDR2: SGHVS, FNYEAQ. The CDR3 sequence is 17 residues long. V shed 2 bases and J shed 2 bases, with 19 bases lying between them. CDR3 nucleotides: TGTGCCAGCAGCTTATCCCCCCCATCCGGAGGTACCTACGAGCAGTACTTC. Amino acids: CASSLSPPSGGTYEQYF.

This clonotype was detected ten times or more. This chain uses TRBV12-3 or TRBV12-4 with TRBJ2-5; possible D gene TRBD1, 5 bases. This CDR3 contains 14 residues. The V gene lost 6 bases and the J gene lost 4 bases, with 15 bases spanning the gap. The chain's CDR3 is CASRRTAQGETQYF. CDR3 coding DNA: TGTGCCAGCAGACGTACGGCCCAGGGAGAGACCCAGTACTTC.

This clonotype was observed a handful of times. The chain has TRBV29-1 and TRBJ2-7, with a possible D match to TRBD2 (5 bases). The CDR3 has 13 residues. V dropped 6 bases and J dropped 6 bases, with 18 bases sitting between them. Germline V gene lookup returns CDR1 SQVTM and CDR2 ANQGSEA. The CDR3 loop reads CSVARDSLSEQYF. CDR3 bases: TGCAGCGTCGCCCGGGATTCACTAAGCGAGCAGTACTTC.

This clonotype was counted between two and nine times. V gene TRBV6-2 or TRBV6-3 combines with J gene TRBJ1-5, with a tentative D call TRBD1 (6 bases). This CDR3 has 14 residues. Germline CDR1 is MNHEY and CDR2 is SVGEGT. V lost 10 bases, J lost 2 bases, and 15 bases lay in between. CDR3 residues: CATLHRDRNQPQHF. The CDR3 nucleotides are TGTGCCACCTTGCACAGGGACCGCAATCAGCCCCAGCATTTT.

About this clonotype itself: This may come from a read error, since a much larger clone is one base off. The V call is TRBV7-2, the J call TRBJ2-5, with 12 bases identical to TRBD2. The CDR3 is 15 amino acids. Germline V gene lookup returns CDR1 SGHTA and CDR2 FQGNSA. V lost 3 bases, J lost 4 bases, and 3 bases stayed unmatched. CDR3 coding DNA: TGTGCCAGCAGCTTCCAGGGACTAGCGGGAGAGACCCAGTACTTC. The encoded protein is CASSFQGLAGETQYF.

Of note for this clonotype: Given a much more abundant clone one base away, this may be a read error. The V call is TRBV7-3, the J call TRBJ2-5; D might be TRBD2 (8 bases). CDR1 is SGHTA, CDR2 FQGTGA, per germline. This CDR3 has 14 amino acids. Here the CDR3 DNA reads TGTGCCAGCAGCTTAGGGGGACAGCGGGAGACCCTGTACTTC. Translating gives CASSLGGQRETLYF. Full variable domain (missing parts from reference TRBV7-3 and TRBJ2-5): GAGVSQTPSNKVTEKGKYVELRCDPISGHTALYWYRQSLGQGPEFLIYFQGTGAADDSGLPNDRFFAVRPEGSVSTLKIQRTERGDSAVYLCASSLGGQRETLYFGPGTRLLVL.

In its sample, this clonotype was seen many times. V usage is TRBV30 and J usage is TRBJ2-7, with D perhaps TRBD2 (6 bases). V was clipped by 3 bases and J by 2 bases, with 11 bases between them. In germline, CDR1 is GTSNPN, CDR2 SVGIG (reference sequence). This CDR3 is 13 amino acids long. CDR3 nucleotides: TGTGCCTGGAGCGGGAGATCGGCCTACGAGCAGTACTTC. Protein sequence: CAWSGRSAYEQYF.

The chain couples TRBV11-2 to TRBJ2-3; D is perhaps TRBD1 (5 bases). The CDR3 is 12 amino acids. V was trimmed by 5 bases and J by 10 bases, leaving 13 bases between them. CDR1 is SGHAT, CDR2 FQNNGV, per germline. As DNA, the CDR3 is TGTGCCAGCAGCCATGACAGATTGGCGCAGTATTTT. Amino acid sequence: CASSHDRLAQYF.

This clonotype was recorded a few times. The chain carries TRBV6-2 or TRBV6-3 and TRBJ2-7; tentatively, D is TRBD2 (6 bases). Trimming took 6 bases from V and 0 from J, leaving 18 bases between them. Germline assignment: CDR1 MNHEY and CDR2 SVGEGT. The CDR3 is made up of 16 amino acids. As DNA, the CDR3 is TGTGCCAGCAGAGACGCAGGTGCGGGGAGCTCCTACGAGCAGTACTTC. Its translation: CASRDAGAGSSYEQYF.

The V gene is TRBV7-6, the J gene TRBJ2-3; 12 nucleotides line up with TRBD2. V shed 3 bases and J 0 bases; nucleotides not matched to a gene: 1. Germline-derived CDR1 and CDR2 are SGHVS and FNYEAQ. The CDR3 contains 16 residues. CDR3 sequence (DNA): TGTGCCAGCAGCTTCGGACTAGCGGGAAGCACAGATACGCAGTATTTT. Translated, it gives CASSFGLAGSTDTQYF.

This clonotype was counted only a few times. The V call is TRBV29-1, the J call TRBJ2-3, with D possibly being TRBD2 (6 bases). Trimming shortened V by 3 bases and J by 8 bases, and 15 bases separated the two germline ends. CDR1 and CDR2 from the germline V gene are SQVTM and ANQGSEA. The CDR3 is 13 residues long. The CDR3 region has the DNA TGCAGCGTTGATAGTAGCCCCGGGGGTACGCAGTATTTT. Translation: CSVDSSPGGTQYF.

This clonotype was recorded at least ten times. The chain uses TRBV10-1 and TRBJ2-2; D unclear. Between the trimmed V and J ends, which lost 6 bases and 1 base, there was a span of 6 bases. In germline, CDR1 is WNHNN, CDR2 SYGVQD (reference sequence). The CDR3 is 13 amino acids. CDR3 region: CASSAVNTGELFF. CDR3 in DNA: TGCGCCAGCAGCGCCGTGAACACCGGGGAGCTGTTTTTT.

In its sample, this clonotype was seen many times. The V call is TRBV6-5, the J call TRBJ2-7; 13 bases fit TRBD2. In germline, CDR1 is MNHEY, CDR2 SVGAGI. The V segment lost 6 bases and the J segment 3 bases; nucleotides outside the gene matches: 5. CDR3 length equals 15 residues. CDR3 protein: CASRGGLAGIYEQYF. CDR3 sequence (DNA): TGTGCCAGCAGGGGGGGACTAGCGGGAATCTACGAGCAGTACTTC.

The CDR3 DNA follows: TGTGCCAGCAGCCATGGAATGAACACTGAAGCTTTCTTT. This encodes CASSHGMNTEAFF. The chain combines TRBV14 with TRBJ1-1; unclear D gene. The V gene lost 3 bases and the J gene lost 0 bases, with 5 bases spanning the gap. Germline V gene lookup returns CDR1 SGHDN and CDR2 FVKESK. This CDR3 is built from 13 residues.

This clonotype was observed many times. V gene TRBV12-3 or TRBV12-4 combines with J gene TRBJ2-7; 7 positions match TRBD2. V shed 3 bases, J shed 0 bases, and the junction held 5 bases outside the gene matches. The CDR3 totals 15 residues. For the CDR3, the DNA is TGTGCCAGCAGTTTGGTGGGGGGGAGCTCCTACGAGCAGTACTTC. Amino acids: CASSLVGGSSYEQYF.

This clonotype showed up many times. J is TRBJ2-1 and V is TRBV24-1; 12 nucleotides match TRBD2. V shed 3 bases, J shed 8 bases, and the junction held 7 bases outside the gene matches. This CDR3 has 16 residues. Germline V gene data show CDR1 as KGHDR and CDR2 as SFDVKD. Written as DNA, the CDR3 is TGTGCCACCAGTGATGCGACTAGCGGGAGAGTCTATGAGCAGTTCTTC. Protein product: CATSDATSGRVYEQFF.